This is a list of T cell receptor beta chains from one sample in a study of blood T cells in healthy people across ages. TCRdb redid the calling of the 5' RACE reads with MiXCR, one entry per CDR3 protein. Of approximately 600,000 distinct CDR3 sequences in the sample, approximately 59% were seen once. The sequenced sample was blood. These TCRs come from a man between 60 and 75 years old in good health. Each CDR3 is given with its conserved first and last residue. The order of the fields is J gene, D gene, clone size, V gene, CDR3 DNA, CDR3 protein. The D gene is left open where the match is weak. Size values are once, few and many counts, or a class for expanded clones, and some rows have none.

>TRBJ1-5|.|.|TRBV20-1
TGCAGTGCTAGAGAGCCGGAGATCCAGCCCCAGCATTTT
CSAREPEIQPQHF
>TRBJ2-1|.|.|TRBV5-1
TGCGCCAGCAGCTTGCTTCAGGGTCACAACGATGAGCAGTTCTTC
CASSLLQGHNDEQFF
>TRBJ2-1|.|.|TRBV20-1
TGCAGTGCTCCTCGTGTTGCGGGGGCTCACAATGAGCAGTTCTTC
CSAPRVAGAHNEQFF
>TRBJ2-2|.|.|TRBV29-1
TGCAGCGTTGTTGGGGTAACCACCGGGGAGCTGTTTTTT
CSVVGVTTGELFF
>TRBJ1-4|TRBD1|few|TRBV6-6
TGTGCCAGCAGACTCGGACAGGCTAATGAAAAACTGTTTTTT
CASRLGQANEKLFF
>TRBJ2-7|.|.|TRBV20-1
TGCAGTGCTCCCTGGGGTAAAGAGGCCCAGTACTTC
CSAPWGKEAQYF
>TRBJ2-2|TRBD2|.|TRBV4-2
TGTGCCAGCAGCCAAGGTCGCGGGGGGGACACCGGGGAGCTGTTTTTT
CASSQGRGGDTGELFF
>TRBJ2-7|TRBD2|.|TRBV4-1
TGCGCCAGCAGCCCCCCGACTAGCGGGGGGGCGGAAACCCAGTACTTC
CASSPPTSGGAETQYF
>TRBJ1-6|.|many|TRBV20-1
TGCAGTGCTAGAGATGTCGCCAGCGGGTCACCCCTCCACTTT
CSARDVASGSPLHF
>TRBJ2-6|.|.|TRBV3-1
TGTGCCAGCAGCCAAGAGGCAACTACCTTTAACTCTGGGGCCAACGTCCTGACTTTC
CASSQEATTFNSGANVLTF
>TRBJ1-2|.|few|TRBV11-2
TGTGCCAGCAGCTTAGGTGTCGTGCTAAACTATGGCTACACCTTC
CASSLGVVLNYGYTF
>TRBJ1-6|.|few|TRBV15
TGTGCCACCAGCAGAGATCCAAAGGGAAATTCACCCCTCCACTTT
CATSRDPKGNSPLHF
>TRBJ2-4|.|few|TRBV11-2
TGTGCCAGCGGCCCAGGGGGGACCAAAAACATTCAGTACTTC
CASGPGGTKNIQYF
>TRBJ2-1|TRBD2|many|TRBV5-1
TGTGCCAGCAGCTTAGCGGGGAGCTCCTACAATGAGCAGTTCTTC
CASSLAGSSYNEQFF
>TRBJ2-1|TRBD2|.|TRBV4-1
TGCGCCAGCAGCCAAGACCCCCTAGCGGGGGGGAGCAATGAGCAGTTCTTC
CASSQDPLAGGSNEQFF
>TRBJ1-1|.|.|TRBV5-1
TGCGCCAGCAGCTTGGGAGTGGCGGGGACAGAAGCTTTCTTT
CASSLGVAGTEAFF
>TRBJ2-2|TRBD2|.|TRBV9
TGTGCCAGCAGCGTTGTAGCGGGGAAGGACGGGGAGCTGTTTTTT
CASSVVAGKDGELFF
>TRBJ2-1|TRBD2|once|TRBV4-1
TGCGCCAGCAGCCAAGATCGGGGACTAACCTACAATGAGCAGTTCTTC
CASSQDRGLTYNEQFF
>TRBJ2-5|TRBD1|.|TRBV6-1
TGTGCCAGCAGAGGGACAGGGAACAATGAGCAGTACTTC
CASRGTGNNEQYF
>TRBJ2-5|.|.|TRBV29-1
TGCAGCGTGGGGGCCGGGGAGACCCAGTACTTC
CSVGAGETQYF
>TRBJ1-5|.|.|TRBV7-2
TGTGCCAGCAGCCGAAGCGCGGGGAATCAGCCCCAGCATTTT
CASSRSAGNQPQHF
>TRBJ2-3|.|.|TRBV20-1
TGCAGTGCTAGACCTCAGGGTAGCGGCACAGATACGCAGTATTTT
CSARPQGSGTDTQYF
>TRBJ2-7|TRBD2|.|TRBV27
TGTGCCGTCCGCGGGAGCTCCTACGAGCAGTACTTC
CAVRGSSYEQYF
>TRBJ2-4|.|once|TRBV5-1
TGCGCCAGCAGCTTTTCAGGGGCTGAGGACATTCAGTACTTC
CASSFSGAEDIQYF
>TRBJ2-7|.|.|TRBV7-2
TGTGCCAGCAGCTTAGGGACCCTCTACCCCTACGAGCAGTACTTC
CASSLGTLYPYEQYF
>TRBJ2-7|TRBD2|.|TRBV7-2
TGTGCCAGCAGCCACTCGGGGGGGAGCTCCTACGAGCAGTACTTC
CASSHSGGSSYEQYF
>TRBJ2-3|TRBD2|.|TRBV7-2
TGTGCCAGCAGCACGGCGGGGGGGTCGTATTTT
CASSTAGGSYF
>TRBJ2-5|.|.|TRBV5-3
TGTGCCAGAAGCTTAATCCCCGGGGAGACCCAGTACTTC
CARSLIPGETQYF
>TRBJ2-5|TRBD1|.|TRBV20-1
TGCAGTGCTAGAAACACCGGGACAGGCTCATTTGAGCAGTACTTC
CSARNTGTGSFEQYF
>TRBJ2-7|.|.|TRBV5-4
TGTGCCAGCAGCTCCCGGGAAAGATCCCAGGAGTACTTC
CASSSRERSQEYF
>TRBJ2-5|.|.|TRBV2
TGTGCCAGCAGTGAAGCAAGCTCTACGACCTTCCAAGAGACCCAGTACTTC
CASSEASSTTFQETQYF
>TRBJ2-3|.|.|TRBV6-1
TGTGCCAGCAGGACGTGGGACCAGGAGGCAGATACGCAGTATTTT
CASRTWDQEADTQYF
>TRBJ1-4|TRBD1|.|TRBV12-3/TRBV12-4
TGTGCCAGCAGTTCCGGGACAGGCCGTGGGGAAAAACTGTTTTTT
CASSSGTGRGEKLFF
>TRBJ1-5|TRBD1|.|TRBV2
TGTGCCAGCAGTGAACAGGGACAGGGACAACAGCCCCAGCATTTT
CASSEQGQGQQPQHF